Sequencing of this T cell receptor beta chain was carried out in a study of breast tumors, draining lymph nodes, adjacent tissues. Overall study results and limits: Tumor and nontumor repertoires were significantly more similar in luminal-like than in basal-like breast cancer. Most tumor T cells seemingly derive from lymph node, then expand in tumor.

Germline CDR1 is LGHDT and CDR2 is YNNKEL (reference sequence). This CDR3 is 14 amino acids long. V lost 4 bases to trimming and J lost 3 bases, with 10 bases between them. The lymph nodes were axillary draining lymph nodes from breast cancer patients. Of note for this clonotype: The antigen remains unidentified.

MiXCR, applied by TCRdb to the multiplex PCR reads, yields one record per CDR3 protein. The sample has approximately 190,000 distinct CDR3 sequences, around 33% seen once. This sequence joins TRBV3-1 and TRBJ2-1, with unresolved D. The source material was axillary lymph node tissue. This clonotype originated in a female donor with breast cancer. Some clones in this sample may be carry-over from other donors' samples. The CDR3 sequence is CASSPWKNYNEQFF. For the CDR3, the DNA is TGTGCCAGCAGCCCGTGGAAGAACTACAATGAGCAGTTCTTC.